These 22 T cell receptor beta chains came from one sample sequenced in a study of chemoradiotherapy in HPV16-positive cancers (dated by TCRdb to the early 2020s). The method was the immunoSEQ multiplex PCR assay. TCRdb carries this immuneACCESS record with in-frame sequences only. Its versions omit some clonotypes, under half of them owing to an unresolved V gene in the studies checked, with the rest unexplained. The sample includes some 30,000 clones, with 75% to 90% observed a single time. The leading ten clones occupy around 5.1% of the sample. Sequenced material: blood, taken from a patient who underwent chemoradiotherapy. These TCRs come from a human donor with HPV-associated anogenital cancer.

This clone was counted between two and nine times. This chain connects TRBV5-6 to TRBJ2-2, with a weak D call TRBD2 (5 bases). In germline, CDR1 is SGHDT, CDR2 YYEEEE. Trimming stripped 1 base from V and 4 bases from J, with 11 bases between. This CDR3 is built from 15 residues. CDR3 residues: CASSLRIGGTGELFF. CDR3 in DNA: TGTGCCAGCAGCTTGCGTATAGGAGGCACCGGGGAGCTGTTTTTT.

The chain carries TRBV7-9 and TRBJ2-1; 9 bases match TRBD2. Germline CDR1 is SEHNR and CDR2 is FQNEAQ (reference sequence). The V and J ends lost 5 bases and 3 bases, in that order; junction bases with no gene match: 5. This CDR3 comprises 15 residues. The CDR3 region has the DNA TGTGCCAGCAGCCCAAGCGGGGGGATCTACAATGAGCAGTTCTTC. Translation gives CASSPSGGIYNEQFF.

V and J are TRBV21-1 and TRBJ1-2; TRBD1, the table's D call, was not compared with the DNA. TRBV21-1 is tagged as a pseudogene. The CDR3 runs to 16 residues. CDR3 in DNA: TGTGCCAGCAGCAAATCCTCTGGGACAGGGGAAAATGGCTACACCTTC. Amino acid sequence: CASSKSSGTGENGYTF.

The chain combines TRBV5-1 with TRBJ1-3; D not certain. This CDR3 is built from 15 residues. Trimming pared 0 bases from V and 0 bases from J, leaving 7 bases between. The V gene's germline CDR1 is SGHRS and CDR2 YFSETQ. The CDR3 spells CASSLEQSSGNTIYF. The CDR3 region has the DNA TGCGCCAGCAGCTTGGAACAGAGCTCTGGAAACACCATATATTTT.

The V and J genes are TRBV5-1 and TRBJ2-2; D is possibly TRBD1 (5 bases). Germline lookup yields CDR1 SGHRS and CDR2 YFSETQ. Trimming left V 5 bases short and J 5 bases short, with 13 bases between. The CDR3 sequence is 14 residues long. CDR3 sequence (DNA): TGCGCCAGCAGTGATACACAGGTGACCGGGGAGCTGTTTTTT. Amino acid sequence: CASSDTQVTGELFF.

The CDR3 protein is CASSTQKNTEAFF. CDR3 coding DNA: TGTGCCAGTAGTACACAAAAGAACACTGAAGCTTTCTTT. V and J are TRBV19 and TRBJ1-1; D is ambiguous. Germline CDR1 reads LNHDA; CDR2 reads SQIVND (reference sequence). V lost 4 bases and J 1 base, leaving 7 bases between the germline ends. CDR3 size: 13 residues.

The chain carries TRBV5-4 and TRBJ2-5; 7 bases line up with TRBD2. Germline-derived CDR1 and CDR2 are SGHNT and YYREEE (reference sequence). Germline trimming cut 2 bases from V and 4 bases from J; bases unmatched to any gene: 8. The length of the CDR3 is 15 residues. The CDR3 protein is CASSFGGERGETQYF. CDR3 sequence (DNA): TGTGCCAGCAGCTTTGGAGGGGAGCGGGGAGAGACCCAGTACTTC.

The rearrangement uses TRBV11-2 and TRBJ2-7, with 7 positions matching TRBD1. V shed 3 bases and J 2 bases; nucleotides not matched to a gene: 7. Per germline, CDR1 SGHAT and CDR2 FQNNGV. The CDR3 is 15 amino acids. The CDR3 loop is CASSFTRDSAYEQYF. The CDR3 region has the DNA TGTGCCAGCAGCTTTACCCGGGACAGCGCCTACGAGCAGTACTTC.

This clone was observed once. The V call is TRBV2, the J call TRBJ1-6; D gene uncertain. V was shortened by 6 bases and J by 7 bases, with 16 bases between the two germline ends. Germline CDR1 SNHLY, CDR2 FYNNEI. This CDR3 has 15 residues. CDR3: CASRAVGVGNSPLHF. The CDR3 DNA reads TGTGCCAGCAGAGCCGTCGGCGTTGGGAATTCACCCCTCCACTTT.

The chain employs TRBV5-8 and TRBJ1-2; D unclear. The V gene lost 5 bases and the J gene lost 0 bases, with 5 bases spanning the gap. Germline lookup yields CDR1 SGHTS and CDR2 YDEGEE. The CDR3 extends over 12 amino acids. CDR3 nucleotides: TGTGCCAGCAGTCGTGCTAACTATGGCTACACCTTC. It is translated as CASSRANYGYTF.

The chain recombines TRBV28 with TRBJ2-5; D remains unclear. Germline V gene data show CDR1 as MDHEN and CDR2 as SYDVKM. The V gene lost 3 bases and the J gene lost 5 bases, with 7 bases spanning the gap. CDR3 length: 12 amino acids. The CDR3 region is CASSLLGETQYF. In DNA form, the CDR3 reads TGTGCCAGCAGTTTGTTAGGTGAGACCCAGTACTTC.

The CDR3 sequence is CASSLTGIETQYF. The DNA of the CDR3 is TGCGCCAGCAGCTTAACAGGTATAGAGACCCAGTACTTC. The rearrangement joins TRBV5-1 to TRBJ2-5; maybe TRBD1 (5 bases). The CDR3 runs 13 residues. Germline V gene lookup returns CDR1 SGHRS and CDR2 YFSETQ. The V end lost 2 bases, the J end lost 4 bases, and 9 bases lay between the germline ends. The full variable domain, with the rest looked up from reference TRBV5-1 and TRBJ2-5, is KAGVTQTPRYLIKTRGQQVTLSCSPISGHRSVSWYQQTPGQGLQFLFEYFSETQRNKGNFPGRFSGRQFSNSRSEMNVSTLELGDSALYLCASSLTGIETQYFGPGTRLLVL.

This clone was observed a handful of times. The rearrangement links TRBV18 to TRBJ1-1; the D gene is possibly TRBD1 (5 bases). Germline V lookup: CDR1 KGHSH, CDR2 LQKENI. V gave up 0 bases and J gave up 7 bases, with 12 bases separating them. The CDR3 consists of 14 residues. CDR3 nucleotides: TGTGCCAGCTCACCACCGGCAGGGCGGCTTGAAGCTTTCTTT. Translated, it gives CASSPPAGRLEAFF.

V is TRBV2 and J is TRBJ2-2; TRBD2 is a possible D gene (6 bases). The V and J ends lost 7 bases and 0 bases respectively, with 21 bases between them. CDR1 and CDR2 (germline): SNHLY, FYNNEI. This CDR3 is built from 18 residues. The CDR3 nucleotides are TGTGCCAGCACTGTACTAGCCCAGGGCCCCGCGAACACCGGGGAGCTGTTTTTT. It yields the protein CASTVLAQGPANTGELFF.

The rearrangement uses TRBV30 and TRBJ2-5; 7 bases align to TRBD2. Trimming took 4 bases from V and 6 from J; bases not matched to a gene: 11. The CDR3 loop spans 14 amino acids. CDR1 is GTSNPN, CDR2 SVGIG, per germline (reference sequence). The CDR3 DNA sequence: TGTGCCTGGAAGGTCGGGGTGGGAGGGAAGACCCAGTACTTC. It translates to CAWKVGVGGKTQYF.

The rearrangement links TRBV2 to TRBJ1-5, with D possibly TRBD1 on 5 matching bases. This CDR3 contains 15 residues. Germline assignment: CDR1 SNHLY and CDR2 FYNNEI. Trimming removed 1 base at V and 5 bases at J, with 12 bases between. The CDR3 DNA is TGTGCCAGCAGTGAAGAGGCCAGGGCCTATCAGCCCCAGCATTTT. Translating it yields CASSEEARAYQPQHF.

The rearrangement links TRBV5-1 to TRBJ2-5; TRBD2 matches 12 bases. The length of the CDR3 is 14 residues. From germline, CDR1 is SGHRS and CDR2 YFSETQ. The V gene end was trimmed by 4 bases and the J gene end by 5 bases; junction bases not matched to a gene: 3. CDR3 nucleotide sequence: TGCGCCAGCAGCCCCGGGACTAGCGGGGAGACCCAGTACTTC. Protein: CASSPGTSGETQYF.

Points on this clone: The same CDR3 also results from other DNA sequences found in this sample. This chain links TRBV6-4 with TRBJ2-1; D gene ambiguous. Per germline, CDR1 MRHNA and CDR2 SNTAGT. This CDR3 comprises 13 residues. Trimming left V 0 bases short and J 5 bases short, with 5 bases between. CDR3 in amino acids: CASSDSTDNEQFF. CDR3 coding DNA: TGTGCCAGCAGTGACTCGACCGACAATGAGCAGTTCTTC.

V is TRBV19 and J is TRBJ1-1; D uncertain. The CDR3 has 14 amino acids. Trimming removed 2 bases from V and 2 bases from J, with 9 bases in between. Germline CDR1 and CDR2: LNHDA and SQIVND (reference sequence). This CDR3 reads CASSISDSNTEAFF. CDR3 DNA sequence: TGTGCCAGTAGTATATCGGATTCTAACACTGAAGCTTTCTTT.

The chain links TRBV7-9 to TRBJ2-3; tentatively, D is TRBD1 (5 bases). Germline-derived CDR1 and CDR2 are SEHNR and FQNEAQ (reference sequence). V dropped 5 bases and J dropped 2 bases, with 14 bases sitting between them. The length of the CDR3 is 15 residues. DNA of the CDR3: TGTGCCAGCAGCCCAACAGGCCGCCACACAGATACGCAGTATTTT. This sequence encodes CASSPTGRHTDTQYF.

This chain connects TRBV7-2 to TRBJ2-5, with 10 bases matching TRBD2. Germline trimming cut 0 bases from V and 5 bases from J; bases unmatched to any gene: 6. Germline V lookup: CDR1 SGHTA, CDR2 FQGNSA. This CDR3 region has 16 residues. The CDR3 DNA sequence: TGTGCCAGCAGCTTAGCTTCAGCGGGGGGGCTGGAGACCCAGTACTTC. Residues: CASSLASAGGLETQYF.

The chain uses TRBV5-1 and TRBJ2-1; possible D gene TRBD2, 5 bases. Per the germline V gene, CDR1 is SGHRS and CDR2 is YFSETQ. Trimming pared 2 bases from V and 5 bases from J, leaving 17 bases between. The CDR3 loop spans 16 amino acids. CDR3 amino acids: CASSFRPSGGNNEQFF. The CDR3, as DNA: TGCGCCAGCAGCTTTAGGCCCAGCGGCGGAAACAATGAGCAGTTCTTC.